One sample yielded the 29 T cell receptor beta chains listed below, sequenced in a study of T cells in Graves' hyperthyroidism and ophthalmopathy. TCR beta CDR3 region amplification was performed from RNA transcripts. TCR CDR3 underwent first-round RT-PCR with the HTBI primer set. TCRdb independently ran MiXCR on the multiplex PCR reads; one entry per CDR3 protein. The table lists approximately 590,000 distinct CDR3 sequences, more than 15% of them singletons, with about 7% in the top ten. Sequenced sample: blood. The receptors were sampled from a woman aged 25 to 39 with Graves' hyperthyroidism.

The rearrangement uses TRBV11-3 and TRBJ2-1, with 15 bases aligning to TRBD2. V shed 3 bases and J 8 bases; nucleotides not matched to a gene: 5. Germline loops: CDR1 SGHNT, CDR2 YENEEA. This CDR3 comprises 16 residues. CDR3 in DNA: TGTGCCAGCAGCTTCGGACTAGCGGGAGGGGTGGATGAGCAGTTCTTC. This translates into CASSFGLAGGVDEQFF.

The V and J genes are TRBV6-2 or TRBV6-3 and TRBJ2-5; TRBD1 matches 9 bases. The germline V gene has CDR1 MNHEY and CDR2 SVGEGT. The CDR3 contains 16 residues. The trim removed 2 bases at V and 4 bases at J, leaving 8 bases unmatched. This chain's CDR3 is CASSYVAGTGRETQYF. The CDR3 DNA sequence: TGTGCCAGCAGTTACGTGGCAGGGACAGGGCGAGAGACCCAGTACTTC.

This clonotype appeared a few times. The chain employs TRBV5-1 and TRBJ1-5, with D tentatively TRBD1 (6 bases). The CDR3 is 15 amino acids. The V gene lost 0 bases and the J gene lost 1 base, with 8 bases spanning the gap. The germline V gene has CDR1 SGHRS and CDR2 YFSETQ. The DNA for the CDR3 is TGCGCCAGCAGCTTGGATGGGGGCAGCAATCAGCCCCAGCATTTT. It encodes CASSLDGGSNQPQHF.

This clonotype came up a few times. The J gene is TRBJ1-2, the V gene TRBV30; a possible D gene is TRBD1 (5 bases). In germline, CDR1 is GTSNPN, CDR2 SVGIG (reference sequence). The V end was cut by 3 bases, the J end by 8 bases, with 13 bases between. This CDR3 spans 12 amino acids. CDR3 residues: CAWRGTVGGYTF. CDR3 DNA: TGTGCCTGGAGGGGGACGGTCGGCGGCTACACCTTC.

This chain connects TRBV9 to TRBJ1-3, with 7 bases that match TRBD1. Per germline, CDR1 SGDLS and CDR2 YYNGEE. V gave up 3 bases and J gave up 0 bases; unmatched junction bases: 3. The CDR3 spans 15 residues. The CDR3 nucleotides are TGTGCCAGCAGCGGACAGGGCTACTCTGGAAACACCATATATTTT. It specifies CASSGQGYSGNTIYF.

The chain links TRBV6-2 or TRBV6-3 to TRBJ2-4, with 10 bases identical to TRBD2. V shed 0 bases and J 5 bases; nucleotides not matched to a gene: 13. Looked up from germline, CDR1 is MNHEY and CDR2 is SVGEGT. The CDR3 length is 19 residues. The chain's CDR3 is CASSYSGAGGPRGENIQYF. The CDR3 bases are TGTGCCAGCAGTTACTCAGGAGCGGGAGGGCCGAGGGGGGAAAACATTCAGTACTTC.

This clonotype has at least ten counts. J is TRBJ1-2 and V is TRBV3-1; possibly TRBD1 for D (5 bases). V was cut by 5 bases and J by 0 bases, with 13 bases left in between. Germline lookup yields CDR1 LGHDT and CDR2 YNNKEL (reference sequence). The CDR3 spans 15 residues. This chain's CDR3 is CASSDPREANYGYTF. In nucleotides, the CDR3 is TGTGCCAGCAGCGATCCCAGGGAAGCTAACTATGGCTACACCTTC.

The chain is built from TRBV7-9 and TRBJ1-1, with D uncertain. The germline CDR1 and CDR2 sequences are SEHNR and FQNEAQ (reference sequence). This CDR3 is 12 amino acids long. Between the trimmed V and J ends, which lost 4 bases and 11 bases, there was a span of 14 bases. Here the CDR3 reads CASSSIKPGAFF. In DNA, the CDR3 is TGTGCCAGCAGCTCTATAAAGCCGGGGGCTTTCTTT. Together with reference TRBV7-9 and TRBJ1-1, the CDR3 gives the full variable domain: DTGVSQNPRHKITKRGQNVTFRCDPISEHNRLYWYRQTLGQGPEFLTYFQNEAQLEKSRLLSDRFSAERPKGSFSTLEIQRTEQGDSAMYLCASSSIKPGAFFGQGTRLTVV.

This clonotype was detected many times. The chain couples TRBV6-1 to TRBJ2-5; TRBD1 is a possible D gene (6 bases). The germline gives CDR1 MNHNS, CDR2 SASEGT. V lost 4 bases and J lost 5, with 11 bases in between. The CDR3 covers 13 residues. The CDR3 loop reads CASSVQGFETQYF. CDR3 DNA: TGTGCCAGCAGTGTACAGGGTTTCGAGACCCAGTACTTC.

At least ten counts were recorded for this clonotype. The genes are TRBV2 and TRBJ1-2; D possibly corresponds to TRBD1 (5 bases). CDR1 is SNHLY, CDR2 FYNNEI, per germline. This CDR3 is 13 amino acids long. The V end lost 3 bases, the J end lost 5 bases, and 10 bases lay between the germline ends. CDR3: CASSDNAGYGYTF. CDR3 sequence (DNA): TGTGCCAGCAGTGACAATGCAGGGTATGGCTACACCTTC. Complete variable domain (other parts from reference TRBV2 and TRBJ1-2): EPEVTQTPSHQVTQMGQEVILRCVPISNHLYFYWYRQILGQKVEFLVSFYNNEISEKSEIFDDQFSVERPDGSNFTLKIRSTKLEDSAMYFCASSDNAGYGYTFGSGTRLTVV.

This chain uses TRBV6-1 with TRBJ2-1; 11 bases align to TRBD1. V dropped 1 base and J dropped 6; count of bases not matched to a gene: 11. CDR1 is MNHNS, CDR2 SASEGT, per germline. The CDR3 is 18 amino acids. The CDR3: CASSEVRTGGTSANEQFF. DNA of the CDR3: TGTGCCAGCAGTGAAGTGCGGACAGGGGGCACTAGCGCCAATGAGCAGTTCTTC.

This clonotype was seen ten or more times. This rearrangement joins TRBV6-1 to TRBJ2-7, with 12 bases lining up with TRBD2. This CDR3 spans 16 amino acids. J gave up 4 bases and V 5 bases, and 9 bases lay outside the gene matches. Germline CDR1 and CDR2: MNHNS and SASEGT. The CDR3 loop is CASSFSTSGRGYEQYF. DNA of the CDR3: TGTGCCAGCAGTTTTTCGACTAGCGGGAGAGGTTACGAGCAGTACTTC.

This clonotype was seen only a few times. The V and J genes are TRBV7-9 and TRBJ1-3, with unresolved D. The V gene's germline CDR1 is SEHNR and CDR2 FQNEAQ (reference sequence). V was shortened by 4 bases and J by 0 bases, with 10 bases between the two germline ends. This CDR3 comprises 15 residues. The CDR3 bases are TGTGCCAGCAGCTATCCCGGGAACTCTGGAAACACCATATATTTT. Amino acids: CASSYPGNSGNTIYF. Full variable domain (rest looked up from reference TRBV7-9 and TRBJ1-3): DTGVSQNPRHKITKRGQNVTFRCDPISEHNRLYWYRQTLGQGPEFLTYFQNEAQLEKSRLLSDRFSAERPKGSFSTLEIQRTEQGDSAMYLCASSYPGNSGNTIYFGEGSWLTVV.

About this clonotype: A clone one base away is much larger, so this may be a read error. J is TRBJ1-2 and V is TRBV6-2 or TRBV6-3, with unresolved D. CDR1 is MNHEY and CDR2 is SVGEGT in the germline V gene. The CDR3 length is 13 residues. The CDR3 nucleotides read TGTTCCAGCACCGAGGAAGGGTACTATGGCTACACCTTC. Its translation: CSSTEEGYYGYTF.

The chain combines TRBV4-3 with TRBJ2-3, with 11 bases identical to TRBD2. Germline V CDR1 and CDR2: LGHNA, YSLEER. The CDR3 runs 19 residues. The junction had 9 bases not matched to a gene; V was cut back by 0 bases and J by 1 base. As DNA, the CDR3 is TGCGCCAGCAGCCAAGAGCCTAGCGGGAGGAACGGACGCACAGATACGCAGTATTTT. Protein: CASSQEPSGRNGRTDTQYF.

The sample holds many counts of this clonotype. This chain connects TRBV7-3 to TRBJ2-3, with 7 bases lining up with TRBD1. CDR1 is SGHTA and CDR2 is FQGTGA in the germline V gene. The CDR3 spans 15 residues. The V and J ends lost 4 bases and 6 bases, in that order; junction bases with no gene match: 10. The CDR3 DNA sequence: TGTGCCAGCAGCTCAGGGGGACAGCCGGCCGATACGCAGTATTTT. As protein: CASSSGGQPADTQYF.

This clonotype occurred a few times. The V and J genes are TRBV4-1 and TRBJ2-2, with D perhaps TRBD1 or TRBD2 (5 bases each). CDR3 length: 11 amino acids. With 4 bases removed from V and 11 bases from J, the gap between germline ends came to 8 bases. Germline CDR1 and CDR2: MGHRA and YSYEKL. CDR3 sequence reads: CASSRGIELFF. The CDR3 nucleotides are TGCGCCAGCAGCCGGGGGATAGAGCTGTTTTTT.

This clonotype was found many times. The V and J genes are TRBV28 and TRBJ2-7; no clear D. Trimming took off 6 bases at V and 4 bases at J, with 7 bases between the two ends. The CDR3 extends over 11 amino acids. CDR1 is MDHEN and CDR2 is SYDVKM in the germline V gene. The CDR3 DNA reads TGTGCCAGCAGCGCAACATACGAGCAGTACTTC. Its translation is CASSATYEQYF.

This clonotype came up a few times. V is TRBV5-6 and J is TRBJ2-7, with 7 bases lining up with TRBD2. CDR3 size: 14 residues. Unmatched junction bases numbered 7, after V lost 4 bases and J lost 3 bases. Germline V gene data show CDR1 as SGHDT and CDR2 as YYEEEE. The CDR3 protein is CASSLFGRLYEQYF. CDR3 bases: TGTGCCAGCAGCCTCTTCGGGAGGCTCTACGAGCAGTACTTC.

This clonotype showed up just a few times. CDR3 coding DNA: TGTGCCAGCAGTCTCGGGACAGGCGAAACCGGGGAGCTGTTTTTT. Translated, it gives CASSLGTGETGELFF. The chain employs TRBV28 and TRBJ2-2, with 8 positions matching TRBD1. The CDR3 totals 15 residues. CDR1 MDHEN and CDR2 SYDVKM come from the germline V gene. V shed 5 bases and J 5 bases; nucleotides not matched to a gene: 7.

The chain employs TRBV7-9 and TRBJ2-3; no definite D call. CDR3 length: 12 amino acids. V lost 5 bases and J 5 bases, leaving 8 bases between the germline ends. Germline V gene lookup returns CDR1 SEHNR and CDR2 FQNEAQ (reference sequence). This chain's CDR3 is CASSVRKDTQYF. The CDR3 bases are TGTGCCAGCAGCGTAAGGAAAGATACGCAGTATTTT. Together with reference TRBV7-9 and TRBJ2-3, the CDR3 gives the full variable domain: DTGVSQNPRHKITKRGQNVTFRCDPISEHNRLYWYRQTLGQGPEFLTYFQNEAQLEKSRLLSDRFSAERPKGSFSTLEIQRTEQGDSAMYLCASSVRKDTQYFGPGTRLTVL.

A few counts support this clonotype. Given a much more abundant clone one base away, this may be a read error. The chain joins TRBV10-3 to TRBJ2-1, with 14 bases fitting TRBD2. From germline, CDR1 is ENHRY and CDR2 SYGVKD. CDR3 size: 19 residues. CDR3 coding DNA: TGTGCCATCCGTGAGTCATGGAGACTAGCGGGAGGGCCTCGGAATGAGCAGTTCTTC. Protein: CAIRESWRLAGGPRNEQFF.

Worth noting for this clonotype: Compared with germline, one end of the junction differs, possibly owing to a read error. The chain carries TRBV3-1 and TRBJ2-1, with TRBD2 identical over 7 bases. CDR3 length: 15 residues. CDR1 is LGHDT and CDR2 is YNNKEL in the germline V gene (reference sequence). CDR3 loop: CASRQGRGPYNEQFF. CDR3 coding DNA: TGTGCCAGCAGGCAAGGGAGGGGACCTTACAATGAGCAGTTCTTC.

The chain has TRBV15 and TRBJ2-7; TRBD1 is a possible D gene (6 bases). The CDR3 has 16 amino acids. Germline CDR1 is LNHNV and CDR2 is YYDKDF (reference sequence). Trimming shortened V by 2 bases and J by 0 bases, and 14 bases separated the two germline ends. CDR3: CATSRIPGQSSYEQYF. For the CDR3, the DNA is TGTGCCACCAGCAGAATCCCGGGACAAAGCTCCTACGAGCAGTACTTC.

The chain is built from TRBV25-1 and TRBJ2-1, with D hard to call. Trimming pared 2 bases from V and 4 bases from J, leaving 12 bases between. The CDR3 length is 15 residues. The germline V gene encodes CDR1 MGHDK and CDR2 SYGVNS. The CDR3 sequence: CASSEGSELYNEQFF. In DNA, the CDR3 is TGTGCCAGCAGTGAAGGGTCGGAGTTATACAATGAGCAGTTCTTC.

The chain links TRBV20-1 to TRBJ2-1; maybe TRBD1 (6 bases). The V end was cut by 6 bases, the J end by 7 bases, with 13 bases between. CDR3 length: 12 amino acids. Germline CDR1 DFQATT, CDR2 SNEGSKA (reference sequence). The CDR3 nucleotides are TGCAGTGCGGTGGGGGCTAAGAATGAGCAGTTCTTC. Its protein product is CSAVGAKNEQFF.

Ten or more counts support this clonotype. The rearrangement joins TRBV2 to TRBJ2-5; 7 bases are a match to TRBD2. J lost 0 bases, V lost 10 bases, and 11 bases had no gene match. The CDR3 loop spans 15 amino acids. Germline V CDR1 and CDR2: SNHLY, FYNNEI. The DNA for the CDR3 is TGTGCCATCAGGCAAACTAGCGCTAACCAAGAGACCCAGTACTTC. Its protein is CAIRQTSANQETQYF.

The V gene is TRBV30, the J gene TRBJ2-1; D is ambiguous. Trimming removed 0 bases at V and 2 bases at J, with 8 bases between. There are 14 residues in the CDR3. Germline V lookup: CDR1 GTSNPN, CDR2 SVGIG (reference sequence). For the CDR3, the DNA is TGTGCCTGGAGTGTCGTTGGACCCTACAATGAGCAGTTCTTC. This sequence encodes CAWSVVGPYNEQFF.

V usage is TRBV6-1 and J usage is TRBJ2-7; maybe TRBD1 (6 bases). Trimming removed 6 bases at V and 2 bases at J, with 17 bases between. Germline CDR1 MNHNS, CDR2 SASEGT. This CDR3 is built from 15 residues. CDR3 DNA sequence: TGTGCCAGCAGCCAGGGCAGGGGAAGGCCCTACGAGCAGTACTTC. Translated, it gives CASSQGRGRPYEQYF.